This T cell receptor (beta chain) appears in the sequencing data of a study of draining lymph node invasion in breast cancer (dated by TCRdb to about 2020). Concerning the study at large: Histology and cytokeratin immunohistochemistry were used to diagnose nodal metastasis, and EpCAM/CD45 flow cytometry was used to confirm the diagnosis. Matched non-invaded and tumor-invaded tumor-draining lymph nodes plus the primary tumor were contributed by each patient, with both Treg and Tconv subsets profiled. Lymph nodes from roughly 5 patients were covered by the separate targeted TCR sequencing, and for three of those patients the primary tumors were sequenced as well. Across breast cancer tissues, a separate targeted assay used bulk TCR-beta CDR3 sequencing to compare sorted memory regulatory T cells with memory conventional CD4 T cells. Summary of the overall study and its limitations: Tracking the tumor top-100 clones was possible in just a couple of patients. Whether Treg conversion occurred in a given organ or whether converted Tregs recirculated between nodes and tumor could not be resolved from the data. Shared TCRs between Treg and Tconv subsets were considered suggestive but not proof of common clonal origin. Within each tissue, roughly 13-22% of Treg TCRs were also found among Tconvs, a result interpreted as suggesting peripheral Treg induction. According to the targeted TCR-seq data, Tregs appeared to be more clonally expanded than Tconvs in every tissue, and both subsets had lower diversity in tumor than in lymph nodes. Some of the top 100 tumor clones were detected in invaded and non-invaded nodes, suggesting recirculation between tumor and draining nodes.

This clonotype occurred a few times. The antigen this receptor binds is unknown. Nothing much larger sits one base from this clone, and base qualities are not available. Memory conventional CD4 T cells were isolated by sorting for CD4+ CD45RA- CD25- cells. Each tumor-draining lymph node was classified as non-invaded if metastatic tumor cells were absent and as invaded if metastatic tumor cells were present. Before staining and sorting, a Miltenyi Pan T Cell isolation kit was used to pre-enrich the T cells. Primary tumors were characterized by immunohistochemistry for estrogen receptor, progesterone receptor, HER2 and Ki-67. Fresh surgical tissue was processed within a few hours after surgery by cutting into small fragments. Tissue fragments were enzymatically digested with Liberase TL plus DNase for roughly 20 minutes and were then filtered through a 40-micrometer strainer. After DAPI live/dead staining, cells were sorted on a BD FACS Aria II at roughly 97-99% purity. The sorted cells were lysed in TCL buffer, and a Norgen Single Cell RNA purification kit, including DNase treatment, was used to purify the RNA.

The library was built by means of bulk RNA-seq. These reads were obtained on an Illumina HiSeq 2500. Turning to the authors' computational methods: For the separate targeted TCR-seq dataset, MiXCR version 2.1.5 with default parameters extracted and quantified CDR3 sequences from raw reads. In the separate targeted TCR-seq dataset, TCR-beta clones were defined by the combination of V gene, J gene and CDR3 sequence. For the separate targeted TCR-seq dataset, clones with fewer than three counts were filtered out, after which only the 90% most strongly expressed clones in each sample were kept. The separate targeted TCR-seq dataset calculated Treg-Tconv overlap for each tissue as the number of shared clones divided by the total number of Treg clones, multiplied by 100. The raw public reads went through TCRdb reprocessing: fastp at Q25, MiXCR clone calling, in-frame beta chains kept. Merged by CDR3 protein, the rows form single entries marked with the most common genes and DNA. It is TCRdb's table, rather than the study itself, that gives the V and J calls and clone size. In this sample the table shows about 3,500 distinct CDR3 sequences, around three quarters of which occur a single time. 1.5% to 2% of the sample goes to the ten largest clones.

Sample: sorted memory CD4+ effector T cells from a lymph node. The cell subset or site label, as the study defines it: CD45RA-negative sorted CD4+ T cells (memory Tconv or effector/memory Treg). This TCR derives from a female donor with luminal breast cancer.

Here the CDR3 is given as CSAWGTTWSNQPQHF. The nucleotides read TGCAGTGCTTGGGGAACCACTTGGTCAAATCAGCCCCAGCATTTT. The chain was built from TRBV20-1 and TRBJ1-5, with the D gene too uncertain to name. Counted from cysteine to phenylalanine, this CDR3 has 15 amino acids. The read is trimmed to its CDR3 DNA, 45 bases read in frame from base 1. For CDR1 and CDR2, the germline V gene (reference sequence) lists DFQATT and SNEGSKA. V and J are truncated by 5 bases and 4 bases respectively, leaving an intervening sequence of 18 bases.